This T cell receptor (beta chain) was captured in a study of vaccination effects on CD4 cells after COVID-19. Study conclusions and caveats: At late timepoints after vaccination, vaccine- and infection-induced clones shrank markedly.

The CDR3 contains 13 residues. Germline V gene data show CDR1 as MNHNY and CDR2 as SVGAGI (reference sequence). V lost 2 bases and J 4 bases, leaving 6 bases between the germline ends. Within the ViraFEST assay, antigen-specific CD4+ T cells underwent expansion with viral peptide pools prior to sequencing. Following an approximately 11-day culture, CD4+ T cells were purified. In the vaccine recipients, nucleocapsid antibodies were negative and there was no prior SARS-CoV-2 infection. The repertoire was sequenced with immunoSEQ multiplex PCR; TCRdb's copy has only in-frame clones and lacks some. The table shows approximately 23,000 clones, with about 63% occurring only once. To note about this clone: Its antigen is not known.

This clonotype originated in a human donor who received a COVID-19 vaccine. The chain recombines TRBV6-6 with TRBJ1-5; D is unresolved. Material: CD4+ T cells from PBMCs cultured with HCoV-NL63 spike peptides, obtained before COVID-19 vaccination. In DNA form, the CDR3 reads TGTGCCAGCAGTTACCATGAGAATCAGCCCCAGCATTTT. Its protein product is CASSYHENQPQHF.